Listed below are T cell receptor beta chains from one sample, sequenced in a study of blood T cells in healthy people across ages. MiXCR, run by TCRdb on the 5' RACE reads, gives a single entry per CDR3 protein. There are roughly 900,000 distinct CDR3 sequences in the sample; about 48% occur only once, and around 15% lies in the top ten. What was sequenced was blood. The receptors come from a man aged 25 to 40 in good health. Each CDR3 is given without its conserved first and last residue. Rows may omit the clone size; those that give it use once, few, many or a size class.

v_call: TRBV20-1
clone_size: NA
cdr3_aa: SAREEVLWPQH

v_call: TRBV4-1
clone_size: NA
cdr3_aa: ASSQGWDIQETQY

v_call: TRBV6-2/TRBV6-3
clone_size: NA
cdr3_aa: ASSRRLAGTIEQY

v_call: TRBV4-1
clone_size: few
cdr3_aa: ASSQGQGLDRDTQY

v_call: TRBV20-1
clone_size: NA
cdr3_aa: SASGGVTYERY

v_call: TRBV11-2
clone_size: few
cdr3_aa: ASSLGQGAST

v_call: TRBV29-1
clone_size: NA
cdr3_aa: VTGQGTDTQY

v_call: TRBV20-1
clone_size: NA
cdr3_aa: SARDIWAGPDTQY

v_call: TRBV6-1
clone_size: NA
cdr3_aa: ASAPGTGGTEAF

v_call: TRBV20-1
clone_size: NA
cdr3_aa: SARVTGTRETQY

v_call: TRBV27
clone_size: once
cdr3_aa: ASNLGLGTEAF

v_call: TRBV4-1
clone_size: NA
cdr3_aa: ASSLTDREQF

v_call: TRBV4-1
clone_size: few
cdr3_aa: ASSHTGNNQPQH

v_call: TRBV10-3
clone_size: NA
cdr3_aa: AISVNDRGEQY

v_call: TRBV11-2
clone_size: NA
cdr3_aa: ASSLAPGRNTGELF

v_call: TRBV4-1
clone_size: NA
cdr3_aa: ANSQRQGKNYEQY

v_call: TRBV5-1
clone_size: NA
cdr3_aa: ASSLVGGATTEAF

v_call: TRBV12-3/TRBV12-4
clone_size: NA
cdr3_aa: ASSLALAASSETQY

v_call: TRBV10-3
clone_size: NA
cdr3_aa: ATVQAGRGDEQF

v_call: TRBV3-1
clone_size: few
cdr3_aa: ASGSPGINEKLF

v_call: TRBV10-3
clone_size: few
cdr3_aa: AISESVGLTDTQY

v_call: TRBV10-3
clone_size: NA
cdr3_aa: AIGQGDNQPQH

v_call: TRBV20-1
clone_size: NA
cdr3_aa: SASVSRGGLRYEQY

v_call: TRBV20-1
clone_size: once
cdr3_aa: SALFPDGGYT

v_call: TRBV2
clone_size: NA
cdr3_aa: ASRPGQDNYGYT

v_call: TRBV6-1
clone_size: NA
cdr3_aa: ASSEGRGETDTQY

v_call: TRBV5-1
clone_size: few
cdr3_aa: ASSLGDRIDTQY

v_call: TRBV6-5
clone_size: NA
cdr3_aa: ASSYGTGGYSPLH

v_call: TRBV20-1
clone_size: many
cdr3_aa: SARAGASSYNEQF

v_call: TRBV20-1
clone_size: few
cdr3_aa: RVEKPYMNTEAF

v_call: TRBV29-1
clone_size: many
cdr3_aa: SVEGQAYEQY

v_call: TRBV5-1
clone_size: few
cdr3_aa: ASSLEVQFAYNEQF

v_call: TRBV20-1
clone_size: NA
cdr3_aa: SAPSQGLVEKLF

v_call: TRBV5-8
clone_size: NA
cdr3_aa: ASSLGTDGELF

v_call: TRBV12-3/TRBV12-4
clone_size: NA
cdr3_aa: ASRYKNLVTEAF

v_call: TRBV12-3/TRBV12-4
clone_size: NA
cdr3_aa: ASSFFGTSGGNEQF

v_call: TRBV30
clone_size: NA
cdr3_aa: AWSVLWGHDEQY

v_call: TRBV4-1
clone_size: NA
cdr3_aa: ASSQGGGTATNEKLF

v_call: TRBV5-1
clone_size: NA
cdr3_aa: ASSLNRIEQF

v_call: TRBV24-1
clone_size: NA
cdr3_aa: ATGPGGGYT

v_call: TRBV6-1
clone_size: NA
cdr3_aa: AGSEGRLTYEQY

v_call: TRBV6-6
clone_size: NA
cdr3_aa: ASTIGGSEQETQY

v_call: TRBV6-1
clone_size: NA
cdr3_aa: ASSPLGQARMTQY

v_call: TRBV3-1
clone_size: few
cdr3_aa: ASSQEYTAPSSYEQY

v_call: TRBV7-2
clone_size: NA
cdr3_aa: ASSLAPHYEQY

v_call: TRBV7-2
clone_size: many
cdr3_aa: ASSPNSGGLYYEQY

v_call: TRBV3-1
clone_size: NA
cdr3_aa: ASSQESIGRANYGYT

v_call: TRBV7-2
clone_size: few
cdr3_aa: ASSFYRVTNEKLF